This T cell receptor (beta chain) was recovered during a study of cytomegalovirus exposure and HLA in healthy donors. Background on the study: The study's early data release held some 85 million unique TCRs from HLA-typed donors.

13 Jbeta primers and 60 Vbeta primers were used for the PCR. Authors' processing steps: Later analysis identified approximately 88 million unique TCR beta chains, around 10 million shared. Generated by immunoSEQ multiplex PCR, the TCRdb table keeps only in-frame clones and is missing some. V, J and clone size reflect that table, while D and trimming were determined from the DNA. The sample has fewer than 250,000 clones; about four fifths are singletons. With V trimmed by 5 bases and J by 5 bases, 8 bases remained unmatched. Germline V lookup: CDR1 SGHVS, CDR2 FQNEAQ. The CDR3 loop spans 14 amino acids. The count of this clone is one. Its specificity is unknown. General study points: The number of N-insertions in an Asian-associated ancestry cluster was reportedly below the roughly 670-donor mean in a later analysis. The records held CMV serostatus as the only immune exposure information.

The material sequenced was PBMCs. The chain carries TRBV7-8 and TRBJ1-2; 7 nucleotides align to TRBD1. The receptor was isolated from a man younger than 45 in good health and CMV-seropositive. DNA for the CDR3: TGTGCCAGCAGCCAGGGTGACAGGGAATATGGCTACACCTTC. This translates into CASSQGDREYGYTF. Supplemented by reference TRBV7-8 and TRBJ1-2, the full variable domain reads GAGVSQSPRYKVAKRGQDVALRCDPISGHVSLFWYQQALGQGPEFLTYFQNEAQLDKSGLPSDRFFAERPEGSVSTLKIQRTQQEDSAVYLCASSQGDREYGYTFGSGTRLTVV.